The present T cell receptor (beta chain) was sequenced within a study of T cells expressing NK-cell markers. The CDR3 is 16 residues long. Scientists made TCR beta cDNA using 5'RACE template switching with UMIs. TCRdb reworked the 5' RACE reads into one entry per CDR3 protein, no DNA. This table lists some 150,000 distinct CDR3 sequences. Sequencing used blood T cells: a sorted CD56 or NKG2C T cell subset, CD4+ or CD8+ T cells, or bulk PBMC T cells (not recorded which). The sequence derives from a woman in her forties or fifties in good health. The chain is built from TRBV12-3 or TRBV12-4 and TRBJ2-4; the D call from TCRdb, TRBD2, cannot be confirmed without DNA. The CDR3 reads CASSAQGLIAKNIQYF.